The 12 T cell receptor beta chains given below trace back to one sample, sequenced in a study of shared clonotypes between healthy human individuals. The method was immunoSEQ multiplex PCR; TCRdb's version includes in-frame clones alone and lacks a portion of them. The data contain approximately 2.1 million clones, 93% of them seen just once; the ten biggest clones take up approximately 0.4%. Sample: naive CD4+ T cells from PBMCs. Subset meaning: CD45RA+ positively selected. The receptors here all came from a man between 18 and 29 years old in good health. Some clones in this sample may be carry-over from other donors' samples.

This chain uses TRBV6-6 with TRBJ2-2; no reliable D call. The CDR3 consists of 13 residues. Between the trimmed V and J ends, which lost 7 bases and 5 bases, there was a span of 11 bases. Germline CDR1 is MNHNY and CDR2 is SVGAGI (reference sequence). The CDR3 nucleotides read TGTGCCAGCACCCGAGGTTCTACCGGGGAGCTGTTTTTT. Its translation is CASTRGSTGELFF.

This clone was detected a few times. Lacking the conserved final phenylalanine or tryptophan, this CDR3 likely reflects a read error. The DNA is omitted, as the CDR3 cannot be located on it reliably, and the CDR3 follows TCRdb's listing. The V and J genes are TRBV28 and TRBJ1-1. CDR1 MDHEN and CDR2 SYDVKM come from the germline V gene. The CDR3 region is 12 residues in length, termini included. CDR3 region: CASSLVEDPTLC.

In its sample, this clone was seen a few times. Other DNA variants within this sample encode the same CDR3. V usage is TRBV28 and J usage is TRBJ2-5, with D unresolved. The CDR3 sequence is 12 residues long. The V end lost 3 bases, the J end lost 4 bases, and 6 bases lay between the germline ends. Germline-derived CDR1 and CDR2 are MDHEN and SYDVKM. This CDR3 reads CASSLTGETQYF. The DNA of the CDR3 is TGTGCCAGCAGTTTGACGGGAGAGACCCAGTACTTC.

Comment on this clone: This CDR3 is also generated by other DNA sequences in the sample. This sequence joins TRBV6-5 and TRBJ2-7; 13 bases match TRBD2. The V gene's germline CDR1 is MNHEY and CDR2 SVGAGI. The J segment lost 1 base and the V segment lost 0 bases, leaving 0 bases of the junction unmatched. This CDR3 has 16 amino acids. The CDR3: CASSYSGLAGSYEQYF. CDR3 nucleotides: TGTGCCAGCAGTTACTCGGGACTAGCGGGATCCTACGAGCAGTACTTC.

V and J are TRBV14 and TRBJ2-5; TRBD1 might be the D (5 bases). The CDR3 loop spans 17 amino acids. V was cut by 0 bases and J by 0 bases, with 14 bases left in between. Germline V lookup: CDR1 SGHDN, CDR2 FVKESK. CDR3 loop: CASSQDQGWWNQETQYF. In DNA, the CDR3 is TGTGCCAGCAGCCAAGATCAGGGTTGGTGGAACCAAGAGACCCAGTACTTC.

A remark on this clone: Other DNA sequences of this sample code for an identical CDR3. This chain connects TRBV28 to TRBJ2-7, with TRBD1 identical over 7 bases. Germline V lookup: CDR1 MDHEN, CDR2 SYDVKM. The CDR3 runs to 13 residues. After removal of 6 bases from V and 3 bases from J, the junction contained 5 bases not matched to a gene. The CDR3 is CASSPGQDYEQYF. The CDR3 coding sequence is TGTGCCAGCAGCCCTGGACAGGACTACGAGCAGTACTTC.

The CDR3 spells CASSLRLAESTDTQYF. In DNA form, the CDR3 reads TGCGCCAGCAGCTTAAGACTAGCGGAGAGCACAGATACGCAGTATTTT. The chain is built from TRBV5-1 and TRBJ2-3; 9 positions match TRBD2. After removal of 2 bases from V and 0 bases from J, the junction contained 4 bases not matched to a gene. The length of the CDR3 is 16 residues. The V gene's germline CDR1 is SGHRS and CDR2 YFSETQ.

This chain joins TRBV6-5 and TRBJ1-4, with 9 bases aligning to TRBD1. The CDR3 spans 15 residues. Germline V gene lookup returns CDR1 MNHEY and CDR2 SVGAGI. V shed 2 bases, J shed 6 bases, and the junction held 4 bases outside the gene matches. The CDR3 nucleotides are TGTGCCAGCAGTTACGTTGGGACAGGGTATGAAAAACTGTTTTTT. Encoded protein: CASSYVGTGYEKLFF.

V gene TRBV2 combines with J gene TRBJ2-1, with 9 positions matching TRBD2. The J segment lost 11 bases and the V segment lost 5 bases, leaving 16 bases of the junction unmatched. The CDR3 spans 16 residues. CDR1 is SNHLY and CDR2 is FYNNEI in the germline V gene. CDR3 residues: CASSPTPGLAGSQQFF. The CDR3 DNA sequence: TGTGCCAGCAGTCCGACCCCGGGCCTAGCGGGATCCCAGCAGTTCTTC.

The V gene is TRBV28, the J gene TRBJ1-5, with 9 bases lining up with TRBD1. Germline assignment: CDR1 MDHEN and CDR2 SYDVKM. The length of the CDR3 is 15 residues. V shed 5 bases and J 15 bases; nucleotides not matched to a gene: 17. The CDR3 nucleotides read TGTGCCAGCAGTCCGACATACCGGACAGGGGATGTCAGGCATTTT. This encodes CASSPTYRTGDVRHF.

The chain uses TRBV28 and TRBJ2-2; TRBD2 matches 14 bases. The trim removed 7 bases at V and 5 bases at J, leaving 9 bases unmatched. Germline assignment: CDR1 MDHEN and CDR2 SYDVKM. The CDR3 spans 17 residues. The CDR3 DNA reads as TGTGCCAGCACCGGGGGGACTAGCGGGAGCGGTACCGGGGAGCTGTTTTTT. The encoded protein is CASTGGTSGSGTGELFF.

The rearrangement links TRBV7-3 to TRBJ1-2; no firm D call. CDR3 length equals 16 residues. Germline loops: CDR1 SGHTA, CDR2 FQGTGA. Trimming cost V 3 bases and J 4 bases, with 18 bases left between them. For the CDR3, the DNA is TGTGCCAGCAGCTTCGGGCCACCGCCGGCCTCCTATGGCTACACCTTC. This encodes CASSFGPPPASYGYTF.